These T cell receptor beta chains were read from a single sample in a study of PD-1 blockade in mismatch repair-deficient tumors. The protocol was immunoSEQ multiplex PCR, while the TCRdb copy is restricted to in-frame clones and leaves out a portion. The sample consists of some 97,000 clones, roughly four fifths of them appearing once. The input for sequencing was peripheral blood, taken around 8 months after starting pembrolizumab. These receptors were obtained from an adult with mismatch repair-deficient cancer. The CDR3 runs from the conserved cysteine through the conserved F or W. A D gene is named only where the DNA matches it firmly. Clone size is shown for a subset of rows, as once, few, many or a class of expanded clone.

TRBJ2-7 | . | . | TRBV7-2 | TGTGCCAGCAGCTTAGGCAGGGGTTCCTACGAGCAGTACTTC | CASSLGRGSYEQYF
TRBJ2-7 | . | . | TRBV2 | TGTGCCAGCAGTGAACAAGAGAGCTACGAGCAGTACTTC | CASSEQESYEQYF
TRBJ1-1 | TRBD1 | . | TRBV13 | TGTGCCAGCAGCACAACCGGGACAGGGAACACTGAAGCTTTCTTT | CASSTTGTGNTEAFF
TRBJ2-7 | TRBD2 | . | TRBV4-1 | TGCGCCAGCAGCCAGGACTCTAGCGGCTCCTACGAGCAGTACTTC | CASSQDSSGSYEQYF
TRBJ2-4 | . | . | TRBV21-1 | TGTGCCAGCAGCCCCCGGACTACGAATATTCAGTACTTC | CASSPRTTNIQYF
TRBJ2-7 | . | . | TRBV19 | TGTGCCAGTAGTAACGGGCCTTCCTACGAGCAGTACTTC | CASSNGPSYEQYF
TRBJ2-3 | . | . | TRBV14 | TGTGCCAGCAGCCAAGATTTCGGCACAGATACGCAGTATTTT | CASSQDFGTDTQYF
TRBJ2-7 | . | . | TRBV30 | TGTGCCTGGAGTGGGGGTGATGCCTACGAGCAGTACTTC | CAWSGGDAYEQYF
TRBJ1-2 | TRBD1 | . | TRBV5-1 | TGCGCCAGCAGCTCCTCAGGGGGATCGGGCTACACCTTC | CASSSSGGSGYTF
TRBJ1-1 | . | . | TRBV4-1 | TGCGCCAGCAGCCATGTGGGCAGGAACACTGAAGCTTTCTTT | CASSHVGRNTEAFF
TRBJ2-7 | . | . | TRBV11-2 | TGTGCCAGCAGCCAAGGAGGAGGGGCCTCCTACGAGCAGTACTTC | CASSQGGGASYEQYF
TRBJ2-2 | . | . | TRBV19 | TGTGCCAGTAACTACAGGGACACCGGGGAGCTGTTTTTT | CASNYRDTGELFF
TRBJ1-1 | . | . | TRBV29-1 | TGCAGCGTTGCCCAGGGAGAGGGGTTGAACACTGAAGCTTTCTTT | CSVAQGEGLNTEAFF
TRBJ2-7 | TRBD1 | . | TRBV7-9 | TGTGCCAGCAGCTTACGACAGGGGGCCTCCTACGAGCAGTACTTC | CASSLRQGASYEQYF
TRBJ2-5 | . | . | TRBV19 | TGTGCCAGTAGCCTAAGGGTCGGAAAATACCAAGAGACCCAGTACTTC | CASSLRVGKYQETQYF
TRBJ2-7 | TRBD1 | . | TRBV14 | TGTGCCAGCAGCCTGGGGACAGGAAAAATACTACCTATACGAGAGCAGTACTTC | CASSLGTGKILPIREQYF
TRBJ2-1 | TRBD1 | . | TRBV5-1 | TGCGCCAGCAGGAGGGACAGCACAGTCTACAATGAGCAGTTCTTC | CASRRDSTVYNEQFF
TRBJ2-1 | TRBD2 | . | TRBV25-1 | TGTGCCAGCAGGCAAAAGGTGGCTAGCGGGAGAAGGGTCTATGAGCAGTTCTTC | CASRQKVASGRRVYEQFF
TRBJ2-1 | . | . | TRBV6-6 | TGTGCCAGCAGTTTGGGCAGGGGTTTAGGTGAGCAGTTCTTC | CASSLGRGLGEQFF
TRBJ2-1 | . | . | TRBV7-2 | TGTGCCAGCAGCTTAACAACCACCGCGAGCGTTTGGGAGCAGTTCTTC | CASSLTTTASVWEQFF
TRBJ2-3 | . | . | TRBV7-8 | TGTGCCAGCAGCTTAGACTCCAACACAGATACGCAGTATTTT | CASSLDSNTDTQYF
TRBJ2-1 | TRBD1 | . | TRBV11-1 | TGTGCCAGCAGCCGAAGTGGGACAGCAGTCCGCTCCTACAATGAGCAGTTCTTC | CASSRSGTAVRSYNEQFF
TRBJ2-1 | . | . | TRBV6-1 | TGTGCCGCAAACTACAATGAGCAGTTCTTC | CAANYNEQFF
TRBJ1-3 | . | once | TRBV5-1 | TGCGCCAGCAGCACCGGCAGTCAAGGCACCATATATTTT | CASSTGSQGTIYF
TRBJ2-1 | TRBD2 | . | TRBV7-8 | TGTGCCAGCAGCTTAGCTGGACTAGCGGGACAGGTGCAGTTCTTC | CASSLAGLAGQVQFF
TRBJ2-4 | TRBD1 | . | TRBV11-2 | TGTGCCAGCAGCCGGGGACAGGTCACGTCCATTCAGTACTTC | CASSRGQVTSIQYF
TRBJ2-7 | TRBD2 | . | TRBV29-1 | TGCAGCGGCGGACTAGCGGGAGGGTACGAGCAGTACTTC | CSGGLAGGYEQYF
TRBJ2-7 | . | . | TRBV30 | TGTGCCTGGAGTGTAAAATCGTTCCCCTACGAGCAGTACTTC | CAWSVKSFPYEQYF
TRBJ2-3 | TRBD2 | . | TRBV9 | TGTGCCAGCAGCGGGGGTGGGACTAGCGGGAGGATCACAGATACGCAGTATTTT | CASSGGGTSGRITDTQYF
TRBJ2-5 | . | . | TRBV11-2 | TGTGCCAGCAGCTTAGCGGCGGGTAGTGAGACCCAGTACTTC | CASSLAAGSETQYF
TRBJ1-1 | . | . | TRBV11-3 | TGTGCCAGCAGCCGGGAGGCCGCCTGGCTGGGTACTGAAGCTTTCTTT | CASSREAAWLGTEAFF
TRBJ2-7 | TRBD2 | . | TRBV11-2 | TGTGCCAGCAGCTTAAAATTAGCGGGAGCGTACAACGAGCAGTACTTC | CASSLKLAGAYNEQYF